This T cell receptor (beta chain) was retrieved from a study of CD8+CD57+ T cells in acquired aplastic anemia. Study in general: Mean yield of DNA from sorted CD4+ and CD8+ cells was approximately 3 ug. Study outcomes and limitations: It was found that about 31 CD8+ CDR3 sequences were shared between patients and controls. Patients versus controls showed no significant CD8+ Simpson's diversity difference.

Per germline, CDR1 SEHNR and CDR2 FQNEAQ (reference sequence). Trimming pared 2 bases from V and 9 bases from J, leaving 8 bases between. The CDR3 contains 11 residues. CDR3 and TCR beta VDJ profiling relied on a genomic DNA template. TCRdb independently ran MiXCR on the reads; one entry per CDR3 protein. The sample includes 210,000 or so distinct CDR3 sequences, 40% to 60% of them seen just once. In regard to this clonotype: Antigen unknown.

All sequencing subjects had displayed CD8+CD57+ cell expansion on flow cytometry. Diagnosis of severe acquired aplastic anemia applied to all patients. The receptor was derived from a human donor with aplastic anemia. V gene TRBV7-9 combines with J gene TRBJ2-7; D ambiguous. Sequencing input: sorted CD4+, CD8+, or CD8+CD57+ T cells (not recorded which) from PBMCs. The CDR3 region has the DNA TGTGCCAGCAGCTTATCCGACGGGCAGTACTTC. Protein: CASSLSDGQYF.